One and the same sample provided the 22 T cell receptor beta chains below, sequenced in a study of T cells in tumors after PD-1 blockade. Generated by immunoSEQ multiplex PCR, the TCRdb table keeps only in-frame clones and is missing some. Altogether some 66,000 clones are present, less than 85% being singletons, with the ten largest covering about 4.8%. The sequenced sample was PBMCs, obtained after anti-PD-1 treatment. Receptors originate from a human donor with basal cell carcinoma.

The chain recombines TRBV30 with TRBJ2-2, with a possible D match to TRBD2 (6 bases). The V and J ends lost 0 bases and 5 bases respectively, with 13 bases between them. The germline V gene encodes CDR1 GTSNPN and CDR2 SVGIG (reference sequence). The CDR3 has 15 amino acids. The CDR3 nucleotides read TGTGCCTGGAGTGTCGTGGGGCGGGGAACCGGGGAGCTGTTTTTT. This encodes CAWSVVGRGTGELFF.

Here the CDR3 reads CAIKGTGRWNTEAFF. CDR3 DNA sequence: TGTGCCATAAAAGGCACAGGCAGGTGGAACACTGAAGCTTTCTTT. The chain couples TRBV10-3 to TRBJ1-1, with TRBD1 as a possible D gene (5 bases). The germline V gene encodes CDR1 ENHRY and CDR2 SYGVKD. The CDR3 sequence is 15 residues long. Trimming cost V 9 bases and J 1 base, with 18 bases left between them.

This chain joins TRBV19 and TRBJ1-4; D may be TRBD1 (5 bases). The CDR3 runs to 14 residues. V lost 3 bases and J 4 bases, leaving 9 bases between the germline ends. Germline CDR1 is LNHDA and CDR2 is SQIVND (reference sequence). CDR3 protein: CASSIIGDNEKLFF. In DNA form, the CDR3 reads TGTGCCAGTAGTATTATAGGGGATAATGAAAAACTGTTTTTT. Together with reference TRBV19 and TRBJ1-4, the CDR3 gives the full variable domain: DGGITQSPKYLFRKEGQNVTLSCEQNLNHDAMYWYRQDPGQGLRLIYYSQIVNDFQKGDIAEGYSVSREKKESFPLTVTSAQKNPTAFYLCASSIIGDNEKLFFGSGTQLSVL.

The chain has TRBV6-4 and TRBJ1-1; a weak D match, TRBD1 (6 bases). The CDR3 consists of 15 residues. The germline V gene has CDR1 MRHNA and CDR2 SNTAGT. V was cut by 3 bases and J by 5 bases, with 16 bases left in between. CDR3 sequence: CASSEEFNRVTEAFF. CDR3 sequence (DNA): TGTGCCAGCAGTGAAGAATTTAACAGGGTTACTGAAGCTTTCTTT.

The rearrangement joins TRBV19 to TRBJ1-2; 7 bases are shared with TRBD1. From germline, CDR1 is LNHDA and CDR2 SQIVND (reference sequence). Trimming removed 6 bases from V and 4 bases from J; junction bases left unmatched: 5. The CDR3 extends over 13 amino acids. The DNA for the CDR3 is TGTGCCAGTAGCCCGACAGGGCCCTATGGCTACACCTTC. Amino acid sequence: CASSPTGPYGYTF.

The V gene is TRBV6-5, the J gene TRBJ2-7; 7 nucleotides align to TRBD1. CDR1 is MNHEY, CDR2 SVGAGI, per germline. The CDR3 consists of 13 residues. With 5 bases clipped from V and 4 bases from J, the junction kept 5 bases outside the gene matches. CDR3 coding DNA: TGTGCCAGCAGTACCGGGACAGATTACGAGCAGTACTTC. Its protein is CASSTGTDYEQYF.

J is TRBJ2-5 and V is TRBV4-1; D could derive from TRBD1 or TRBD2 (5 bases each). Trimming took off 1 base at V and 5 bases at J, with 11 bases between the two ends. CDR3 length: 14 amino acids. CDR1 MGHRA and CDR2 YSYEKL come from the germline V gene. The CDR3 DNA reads TGCGCCAGCAGCCAAGTATTACGGGGCGAGACCCAGTACTTC. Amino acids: CASSQVLRGETQYF.

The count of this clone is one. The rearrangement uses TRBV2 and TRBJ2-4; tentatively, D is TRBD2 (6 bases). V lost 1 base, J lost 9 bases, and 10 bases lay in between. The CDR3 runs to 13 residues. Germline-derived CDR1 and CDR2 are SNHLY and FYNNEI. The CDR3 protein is CASSEGGVGIQYF. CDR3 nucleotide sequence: TGTGCCAGCAGTGAAGGCGGGGTGGGCATTCAGTACTTC.

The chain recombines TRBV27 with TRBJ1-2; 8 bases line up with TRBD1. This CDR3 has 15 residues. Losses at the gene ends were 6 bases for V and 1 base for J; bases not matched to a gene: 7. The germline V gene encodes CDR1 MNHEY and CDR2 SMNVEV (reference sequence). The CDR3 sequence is CASRPGTGLNYGYTF. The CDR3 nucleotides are TGTGCCAGCAGGCCCGGGACAGGTCTTAACTATGGCTACACCTTC.

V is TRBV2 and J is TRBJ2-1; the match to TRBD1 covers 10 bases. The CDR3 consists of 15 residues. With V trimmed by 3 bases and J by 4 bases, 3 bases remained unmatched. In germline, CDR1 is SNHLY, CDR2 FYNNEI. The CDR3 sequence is CASSDRGQGYNEQFF. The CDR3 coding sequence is TGTGCCAGCAGTGATAGGGGACAGGGGTACAATGAGCAGTTCTTC.

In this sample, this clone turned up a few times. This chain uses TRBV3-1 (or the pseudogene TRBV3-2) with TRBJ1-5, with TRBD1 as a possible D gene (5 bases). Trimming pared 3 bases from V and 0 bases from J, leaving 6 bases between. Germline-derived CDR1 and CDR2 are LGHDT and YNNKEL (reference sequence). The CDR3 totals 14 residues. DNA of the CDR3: TGTGCCAGCAGCCAGACAGATAGCAATCAGCCCCAGCATTTT. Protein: CASSQTDSNQPQHF.

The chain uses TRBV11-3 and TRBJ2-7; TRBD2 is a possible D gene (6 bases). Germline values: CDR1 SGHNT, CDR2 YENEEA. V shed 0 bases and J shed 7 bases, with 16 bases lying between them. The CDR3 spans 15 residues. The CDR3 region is CASSLERTNLGEQYF. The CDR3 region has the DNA TGTGCCAGCAGCTTAGAACGGACTAACTTGGGGGAGCAGTACTTC.

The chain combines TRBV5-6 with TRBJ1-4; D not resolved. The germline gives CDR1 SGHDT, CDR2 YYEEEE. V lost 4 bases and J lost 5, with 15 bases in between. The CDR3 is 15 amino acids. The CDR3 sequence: CASSPYGIPNEKLFF. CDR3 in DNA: TGTGCCAGCAGCCCATACGGGATCCCCAATGAAAAACTGTTTTTT.

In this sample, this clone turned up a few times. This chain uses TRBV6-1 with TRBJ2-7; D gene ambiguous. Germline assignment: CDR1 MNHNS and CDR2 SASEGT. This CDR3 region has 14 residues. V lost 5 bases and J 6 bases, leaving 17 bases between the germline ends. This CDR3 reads CASSYRQVPSEQYF. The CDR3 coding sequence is TGTGCCAGCAGTTATAGGCAGGTCCCCTCCGAGCAGTACTTC.

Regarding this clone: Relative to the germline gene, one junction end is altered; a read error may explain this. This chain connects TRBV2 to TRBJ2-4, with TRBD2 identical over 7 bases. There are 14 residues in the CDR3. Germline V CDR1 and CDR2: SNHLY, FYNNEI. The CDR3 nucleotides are TGCGCCAGCAGTGAAGGTGGGGGGGGGAACATTCAGTACTTC. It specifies CASSEGGGGNIQYF.

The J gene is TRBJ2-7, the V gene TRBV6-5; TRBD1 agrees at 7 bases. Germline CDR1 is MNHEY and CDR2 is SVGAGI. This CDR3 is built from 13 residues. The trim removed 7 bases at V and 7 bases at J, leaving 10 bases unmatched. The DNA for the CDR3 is TGTGCCAGCAATCAAGACAGGGTTGGGGAGCAGTACTTC. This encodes CASNQDRVGEQYF.

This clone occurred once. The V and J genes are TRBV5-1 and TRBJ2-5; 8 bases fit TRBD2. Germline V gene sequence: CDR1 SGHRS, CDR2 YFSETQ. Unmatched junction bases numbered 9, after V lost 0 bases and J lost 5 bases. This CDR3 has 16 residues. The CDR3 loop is CASSLAPSGGTETQYF. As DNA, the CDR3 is TGCGCCAGCAGCTTGGCGCCTTCGGGGGGGACGGAGACCCAGTACTTC.

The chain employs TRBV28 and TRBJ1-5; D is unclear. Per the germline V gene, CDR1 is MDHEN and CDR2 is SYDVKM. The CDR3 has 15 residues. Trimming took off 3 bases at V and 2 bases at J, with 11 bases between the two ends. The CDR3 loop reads CASSLVARGNQPQHF. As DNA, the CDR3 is TGTGCCAGCAGTTTGGTCGCGAGGGGCAATCAGCCCCAGCATTTT.

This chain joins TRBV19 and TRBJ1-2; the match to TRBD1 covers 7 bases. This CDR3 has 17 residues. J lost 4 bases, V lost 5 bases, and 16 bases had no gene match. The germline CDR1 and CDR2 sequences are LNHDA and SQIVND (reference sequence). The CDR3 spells CASSRQGHPIVGYGYTF. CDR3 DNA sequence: TGTGCCAGTAGTCGACAGGGACACCCGATCGTGGGCTATGGCTACACCTTC.

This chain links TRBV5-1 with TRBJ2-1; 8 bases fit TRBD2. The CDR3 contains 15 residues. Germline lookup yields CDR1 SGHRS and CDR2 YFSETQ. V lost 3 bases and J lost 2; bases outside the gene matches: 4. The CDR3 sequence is CASSSGGATYNEQFF. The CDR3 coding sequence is TGCGCCAGCAGCTCCGGGGGGGCCACCTACAATGAGCAGTTCTTC. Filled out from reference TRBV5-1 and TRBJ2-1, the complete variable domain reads KAGVTQTPRYLIKTRGQQVTLSCSPISGHRSVSWYQQTPGQGLQFLFEYFSETQRNKGNFPGRFSGRQFSNSRSEMNVSTLELGDSALYLCASSSGGATYNEQFFGPGTRLTVL.

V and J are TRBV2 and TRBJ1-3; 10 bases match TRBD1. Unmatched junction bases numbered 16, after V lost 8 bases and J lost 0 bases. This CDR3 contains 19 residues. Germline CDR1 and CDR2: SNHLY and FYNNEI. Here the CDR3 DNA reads TGTGCCAGCGACCCAGTAGGACAGGGGGGGATAAGCTCTGGAAACACCATATATTTT. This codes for CASDPVGQGGISSGNTIYF.

CDR3 amino acids: CASSYYTGYEQYF. As DNA, the CDR3 is TGCGCCAGCAGCTACTATACAGGGTACGAGCAGTACTTC. The chain links TRBV5-1 to TRBJ2-7; D perhaps matches TRBD1 (6 bases). The CDR3 sequence is 13 residues long. The germline V gene has CDR1 SGHRS and CDR2 YFSETQ. Trimming shortened V by 3 bases and J by 4 bases, and 11 bases separated the two germline ends.